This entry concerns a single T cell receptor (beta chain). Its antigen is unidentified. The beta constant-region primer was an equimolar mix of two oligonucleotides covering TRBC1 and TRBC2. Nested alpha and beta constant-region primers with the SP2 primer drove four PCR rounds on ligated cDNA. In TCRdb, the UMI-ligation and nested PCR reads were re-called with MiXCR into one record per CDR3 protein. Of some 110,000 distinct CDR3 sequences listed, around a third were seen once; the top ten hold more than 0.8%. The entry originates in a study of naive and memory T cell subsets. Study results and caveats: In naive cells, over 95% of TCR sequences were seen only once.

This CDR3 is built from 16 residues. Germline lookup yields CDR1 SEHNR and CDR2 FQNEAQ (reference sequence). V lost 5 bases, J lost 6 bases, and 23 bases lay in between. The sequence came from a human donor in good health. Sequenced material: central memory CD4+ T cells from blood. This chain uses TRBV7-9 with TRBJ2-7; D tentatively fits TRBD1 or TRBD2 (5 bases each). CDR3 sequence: CASSLIRALGTSEQYF. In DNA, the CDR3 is TGTGCCAGCAGCCTAATCAGGGCCCTGGGGACGTCCGAGCAGTACTTC.